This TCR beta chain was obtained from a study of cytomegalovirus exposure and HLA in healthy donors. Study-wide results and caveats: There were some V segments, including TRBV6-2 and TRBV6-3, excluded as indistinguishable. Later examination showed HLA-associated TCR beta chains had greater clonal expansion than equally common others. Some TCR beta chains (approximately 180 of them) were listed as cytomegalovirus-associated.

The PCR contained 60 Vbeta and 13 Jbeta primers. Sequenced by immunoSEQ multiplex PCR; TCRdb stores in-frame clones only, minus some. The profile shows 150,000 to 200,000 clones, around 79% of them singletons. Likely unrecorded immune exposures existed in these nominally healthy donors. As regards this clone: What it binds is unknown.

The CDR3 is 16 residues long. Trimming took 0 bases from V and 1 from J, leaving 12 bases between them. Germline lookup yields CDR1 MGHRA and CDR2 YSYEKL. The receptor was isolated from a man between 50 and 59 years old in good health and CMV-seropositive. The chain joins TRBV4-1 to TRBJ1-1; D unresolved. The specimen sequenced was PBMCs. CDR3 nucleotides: TGCGCCAGCAGCCAAGATCAACCGGGAAGGAACACTGAAGCTTTCTTT. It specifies CASSQDQPGRNTEAFF.